This entry lists 31 T cell receptor beta chains sequenced from one sample in a study of beta chain features in type 1 diabetes. The authors reverse transcribed all of the isolated RNA, so sequencing captured expressed TCRB transcripts. Profiling relied on immunoSEQ multiplex PCR, and the TCRdb table lists in-frame clones only, not all of them. Of 200,000 to 250,000 clones in the sample, 27% were seen once. Sequenced input: central memory CD4+ T cells from blood. The receptors were sampled from a man aged 25-45 years in good health.

A few counts support this clone. Different DNA sequences within this sample yield the same CDR3. J is TRBJ2-7 and V is TRBV30; D is unclear. Germline V lookup: CDR1 GTSNPN, CDR2 SVGIG (reference sequence). The CDR3 is 12 residues long. V was trimmed by 3 bases and J by 1 base, leaving 7 bases between them. CDR3 bases: TGTGCCTGGAGCGGCGGATCCTACGAGCAGTACTTC. Encoded protein: CAWSGGSYEQYF.

V gene TRBV9 combines with J gene TRBJ1-2; 7 positions match TRBD1. The CDR3 runs to 14 residues. After removal of 3 bases from V and 4 bases from J, the junction contained 6 bases not matched to a gene. Looked up from germline, CDR1 is SGDLS and CDR2 is YYNGEE. CDR3 region: CASSEITGVYGYTF. DNA of the CDR3: TGTGCCAGCAGCGAGATTACAGGGGTCTATGGCTACACCTTC. Together with reference TRBV9 and TRBJ1-2, the CDR3 gives the full variable domain: DSGVTQTPKHLITATGQRVTLRCSPRSGDLSVYWYQQSLDQGLQFLIQYYNGEERAKGNILERFSAQQFPDLHSELNLSSLELGDSALYFCASSEITGVYGYTFGSGTRLTVV.

The V call is TRBV7-9, the J call TRBJ1-2; possibly TRBD1 for D (5 bases). V was shortened by 5 bases and J by 4 bases, with 11 bases between the two germline ends. Germline V CDR1 and CDR2: SEHNR, FQNEAQ (reference sequence). CDR3 length: 13 residues. CDR3 bases: TGTGCCAGCAGCCCCCGGACATCCTATGGCTACACCTTC. Translating it yields CASSPRTSYGYTF.

A few counts support this clone. The V and J genes are TRBV10-1 and TRBJ2-3, with unresolved D. CDR1 and CDR2 (germline): WNHNN, SYGVQD (reference sequence). The V end was cut by 10 bases, the J end by 0 bases, with 11 bases between. The CDR3 is made up of 13 amino acids. The CDR3 DNA follows: TGCGCCACCAGAAAGGACAGCACAGATACGCAGTATTTT. Its translation is CATRKDSTDTQYF.

Concerning this clone itself: A read error may explain this, as a much larger clone is one base away. Distinct nucleotide sequences in the sample also encode this CDR3. This CDR3 reads CASSSTSGGASTDTQYF. The CDR3 DNA follows: TGTGCCAGCAGCTCGACTAGCGGGGGGGCTAGCACAGATACGCAGTATTTT. The V gene is TRBV7-9, the J gene TRBJ2-3, with 14 bases matching TRBD2. Germline trimming cut 4 bases from V and 0 bases from J; bases unmatched to any gene: 3. Per germline, CDR1 SEHNR and CDR2 FQNEAQ (reference sequence). CDR3 length: 17 amino acids.

As DNA, the CDR3 is TGCAGCGTTGAAGAGGCAATGGGCACTGAAGCTTTCTTT. Amino acid sequence: CSVEEAMGTEAFF. The rearrangement uses TRBV29-1 and TRBJ1-1; no reliable D call. This CDR3 has 13 residues. Per the germline V gene, CDR1 is SQVTM and CDR2 is ANQGSEA. The V end was cut by 0 bases, the J end by 4 bases, with 9 bases between.

This clone was counted only a few times. The V and J genes are TRBV15 and TRBJ2-3; D gene uncertain. V lost 5 bases and J lost 2, with 14 bases in between. This CDR3 spans 15 amino acids. CDR1 is LNHNV, CDR2 YYDKDF, per germline (reference sequence). The CDR3 DNA reads as TGTGCCACCAGCCTCGCGGTAACTATCACAGATACGCAGTATTTT. Translation: CATSLAVTITDTQYF.

The chain recombines TRBV30 with TRBJ2-2, with D hard to call. CDR3 length equals 13 residues. CDR1 is GTSNPN, CDR2 SVGIG, per germline (reference sequence). The ends were cut back, 1 base at V and 4 bases at J, with 7 bases in the middle. The DNA for the CDR3 is TGTGCCTGGAGTGGTAGGAGCACCGGGGAGCTGTTTTTT. It codes for CAWSGRSTGELFF.

This chain uses TRBV7-6 with TRBJ1-1, with D maybe TRBD1 (5 bases). The CDR3 extends over 13 amino acids. Looked up from germline, CDR1 is SGHVS and CDR2 is FNYEAQ. Trimming removed 4 bases at V and 7 bases at J, with 13 bases between. CDR3 sequence reads: CASSSGPTGEAFF. The CDR3 DNA reads TGTGCCAGCAGCTCCGGGCCCACAGGTGAAGCTTTCTTT.

The chain links TRBV5-4 to TRBJ1-1; 9 nucleotides align to TRBD1. The ends lost 3 bases at V and 1 base at J; junction bases unmatched: 1. The germline V gene encodes CDR1 SGHNT and CDR2 YYREEE (reference sequence). This CDR3 comprises 14 residues. The CDR3: CASSWDRENTEAFF. The CDR3 nucleotides read TGTGCCAGCAGCTGGGACAGGGAGAACACTGAAGCTTTCTTT.

This sequence joins TRBV2 and TRBJ1-2, with 7 bases aligning to TRBD1. V lost 6 bases to trimming and J lost 4 bases; unmatched junction nucleotides: 11. Germline V gene lookup returns CDR1 SNHLY and CDR2 FYNNEI. The CDR3 spans 15 residues. DNA of the CDR3: TGTGCCAGCAGCCCAGGACAGGAGGGATCCTATGGCTACACCTTC. Translated, it gives CASSPGQEGSYGYTF. The whole variable domain, remainder taken from reference TRBV2 and TRBJ1-2, is EPEVTQTPSHQVTQMGQEVILRCVPISNHLYFYWYRQILGQKVEFLVSFYNNEISEKSEIFDDQFSVERPDGSNFTLKIRSTKLEDSAMYFCASSPGQEGSYGYTFGSGTRLTVV.

The chain has TRBV10-3 and TRBJ1-5, with D perhaps TRBD1 (6 bases). Between the trimmed V and J ends, which lost 5 bases and 8 bases, there was a span of 13 bases. Per germline, CDR1 ENHRY and CDR2 SYGVKD. There are 13 residues in the CDR3. DNA of the CDR3: TGTGCCATCAGTCACAGGGATGGAGAGCCCCAGCATTTT. Translated, it gives CAISHRDGEPQHF.

This clone has ten or more counts. The V call is TRBV10-3, the J call TRBJ2-1; the D gene could be TRBD1 or TRBD2 (5 bases each). The V gene lost 9 bases and the J gene lost 0 bases, with 9 bases spanning the gap. The CDR3 contains 13 residues. Germline loops: CDR1 ENHRY, CDR2 SYGVKD. The CDR3 coding sequence is TGTGCCATTGCAGGGAGCTCCTACAATGAGCAGTTCTTC. Residues: CAIAGSSYNEQFF.

This rearrangement joins TRBV5-1 to TRBJ2-2; 7 bases map to TRBD1. The CDR3 totals 16 residues. With 3 bases clipped from V and 3 bases from J, the junction kept 8 bases outside the gene matches. Germline CDR1 and CDR2: SGHRS and YFSETQ. The CDR3 reads CASSWSGQIDTGELFF. For the CDR3, the DNA is TGCGCCAGCAGCTGGTCGGGACAGATCGACACCGGGGAGCTGTTTTTT.

The rearrangement joins TRBV4-2 to TRBJ2-2; D is perhaps TRBD1 (5 bases). V lost 0 bases and J lost 6, with 5 bases in between. Germline CDR1 reads LGHNA; CDR2 reads YNFKEQ. This CDR3 contains 13 residues. The chain's CDR3 is CASSQDRAGELFF. The CDR3 nucleotides are TGTGCCAGCAGCCAAGACAGGGCCGGGGAGCTGTTTTTT.

This clone was seen a handful of times. This chain uses TRBV7-2 with TRBJ2-3; TRBD1 might be the D (5 bases). V lost 7 bases to trimming and J lost 4 bases, with 6 bases between them. This CDR3 has 11 residues. The germline V gene has CDR1 SGHTA and CDR2 FQGNSA. The CDR3 region is CASKGPDTQYF. The CDR3 region has the DNA TGTGCCAGCAAGGGGCCAGATACGCAGTATTTT. The complete variable domain, with remaining parts taken from reference TRBV7-2 and TRBJ2-3, reads GAGVSQSPSNKVTEKGKDVELRCDPISGHTALYWYRQSLGQGLEFLIYFQGNSAPDKSGLPSDRFSAERTGGSVSTLTIQRTQQEDSAVYLCASKGPDTQYFGPGTRLTVL.

For this clone: Other DNA sequences in the same sample also yield this CDR3. V usage is TRBV5-1 and J usage is TRBJ2-5; 9 bases agree with TRBD1. V lost 4 bases and J lost 5; bases outside the gene matches: 6. CDR1 SGHRS and CDR2 YFSETQ come from the germline V gene. CDR3 length equals 14 residues. CDR3 sequence (DNA): TGCGCCAGCAGCCCGGGACAGGGTAGGGAGACCCAGTACTTC. As protein: CASSPGQGRETQYF.

This chain links TRBV6-1 with TRBJ2-7, with 12 bases identical to TRBD2. Germline loops: CDR1 MNHNS, CDR2 SASEGT. V gave up 10 bases and J gave up 2 bases; unmatched junction bases: 3. This CDR3 has 13 amino acids. This CDR3 is CATWTSGTYEQYF. The CDR3 DNA sequence: TGTGCCACCTGGACTAGCGGGACCTACGAGCAGTACTTC.

CDR3 DNA: TGTGCCAGCAGTTACTCGGGACACCCCGAGCAGTACTTC. This encodes CASSYSGHPEQYF. V and J are TRBV6-5 and TRBJ2-7; tentatively, D is TRBD1 (6 bases). The CDR3 length is 13 residues. Per germline, CDR1 MNHEY and CDR2 SVGAGI. V lost 0 bases and J 6 bases, leaving 9 bases between the germline ends.

The chain employs TRBV5-1 and TRBJ1-1, with D hard to call. Trimming took off 0 bases at V and 1 base at J, with 10 bases between the two ends. Per germline, CDR1 SGHRS and CDR2 YFSETQ. The CDR3 length is 15 residues. The CDR3 sequence is CASSLEGERNTEAFF. CDR3 nucleotides: TGCGCCAGCAGCTTGGAAGGTGAGCGGAACACTGAAGCTTTCTTT.

CDR3 nucleotide sequence: TGCGCCAGCAGCCAAGATAGAGGGAGCGGGAGGGTAGATACGCAGTATTTT. This gives the protein CASSQDRGSGRVDTQYF. The genes are TRBV4-3 and TRBJ2-3; TRBD2 matches at 10 bases. Germline V gene data show CDR1 as LGHNA and CDR2 as YSLEER. This CDR3 region has 17 residues. With 0 bases clipped from V and 5 bases from J, the junction kept 8 bases outside the gene matches.

The chain has TRBV11-2 and TRBJ2-2; no reliable D call. The length of the CDR3 is 16 residues. Trimming stripped 2 bases from V and 2 bases from J, with 12 bases between. Looked up from germline, CDR1 is SGHAT and CDR2 is FQNNGV. The DNA of the CDR3 is TGTGCCAGCAGCTTACAGAGAGGTATTAACACCGGGGAGCTGTTTTTT. Encoded protein: CASSLQRGINTGELFF.

The chain is built from TRBV5-1 and TRBJ2-5, with 7 positions matching TRBD1. This CDR3 has 15 amino acids. Germline V gene lookup returns CDR1 SGHRS and CDR2 YFSETQ. V lost 4 bases to trimming and J lost 4 bases; unmatched junction nucleotides: 10. The CDR3 DNA is TGCGCCAGCAGCGCACAGGGGAGTCGGGCAGAGACCCAGTACTTC. Protein: CASSAQGSRAETQYF.

Concerning this clone: A far larger clone is one base from this, pointing to a likely read error. This specimen includes other DNA sequences encoding the same CDR3. Written as DNA, the CDR3 is TGTGCCTGGAGTGTGCCTACAGGGCGACGGTTCTTC. Its protein is CAWSVPTGRRFF. V usage is TRBV30 and J usage is TRBJ2-1; D is perhaps TRBD1 (6 bases). The CDR3 length is 12 residues. The V end was cut by 0 bases, the J end by 15 bases, with 15 bases between. CDR1 is GTSNPN and CDR2 is SVGIG in the germline V gene (reference sequence).

The J gene is TRBJ2-7, the V gene TRBV5-3; 7 bases are a match to TRBD1. TRBV5-3 is marked as an open reading frame, function uncertain. This CDR3 comprises 17 residues. The V gene end was trimmed by 1 base and the J gene end by 1 base; junction bases not matched to a gene: 11. In DNA form, the CDR3 reads TGTGCCAGAAGCTTGCCCATCGGACAGGCGATTTCCTACGAGCAGTACTTC. This gives the protein CARSLPIGQAISYEQYF.

This clone was seen only a few times. The chain employs TRBV9 and TRBJ2-5, with 9 bases that match TRBD2. Per germline, CDR1 SGDLS and CDR2 YYNGEE. Trimming at V came to 2 bases and at J to 2 bases, leaving 4 bases not matched to a gene. This CDR3 spans 15 amino acids. The CDR3 sequence: CASSVSGSPQETQYF. In DNA form, the CDR3 reads TGTGCCAGCAGCGTTAGCGGGAGCCCGCAAGAGACCCAGTACTTC.

This clone was picked up one time. The chain carries TRBV7-8 and TRBJ2-1, with D unclear. CDR1 and CDR2 from the germline V gene are SGHVS and FQNEAQ. The CDR3 is 11 residues long. V shed 1 base and J shed 9 bases, with 4 bases lying between them. This CDR3 reads CASSLVGEQFF. The CDR3 DNA reads as TGTGCCAGCAGCTTAGTAGGTGAGCAGTTCTTC.

V is TRBV7-9 and J is TRBJ2-5, with D uncertain. Per the germline V gene, CDR1 is SEHNR and CDR2 is FQNEAQ (reference sequence). The CDR3 totals 13 residues. Deletions cut 3 bases from V and 4 bases from J, with 9 bases between. Here the CDR3 DNA reads TGTGCCAGCAGCTTCTGGAGCAGAGAGACCCAGTACTTC. Amino acids: CASSFWSRETQYF.

Remarks on this clone: Other DNA sequences in the sample encode the same CDR3. The chain links TRBV19 to TRBJ2-3; D is ambiguous. Germline V gene data show CDR1 as LNHDA and CDR2 as SQIVND (reference sequence). Trimming removed 7 bases at V and 0 bases at J, with 8 bases between. CDR3 size: 13 residues. CDR3 sequence reads: CASTPDSTDTQYF. In DNA, the CDR3 is TGTGCCAGTACCCCTGACAGCACAGATACGCAGTATTTT.

CDR3 coding DNA: TGCGCCAGCAGCCCCCTTGCGGGTGGCGAGCAGTACTTC. It is translated as CASSPLAGGEQYF. The chain employs TRBV10-1 and TRBJ2-7; D might be TRBD2 (5 bases). The CDR3 covers 13 residues. Germline CDR1 is WNHNN and CDR2 is SYGVQD (reference sequence). V gave up 6 bases and J gave up 6 bases, with 15 bases separating them.

This clone was observed a few times. This rearrangement joins TRBV14 to TRBJ2-7; 8 bases are shared with TRBD2. The V and J ends lost 3 bases and 0 bases, in that order; junction bases with no gene match: 4. CDR1 is SGHDN and CDR2 is FVKESK in the germline V gene. This CDR3 is 15 amino acids long. CDR3 nucleotides: TGTGCCAGCAGCCAGAGCGGGAGCCTCTCCTACGAGCAGTACTTC. Translating it yields CASSQSGSLSYEQYF.